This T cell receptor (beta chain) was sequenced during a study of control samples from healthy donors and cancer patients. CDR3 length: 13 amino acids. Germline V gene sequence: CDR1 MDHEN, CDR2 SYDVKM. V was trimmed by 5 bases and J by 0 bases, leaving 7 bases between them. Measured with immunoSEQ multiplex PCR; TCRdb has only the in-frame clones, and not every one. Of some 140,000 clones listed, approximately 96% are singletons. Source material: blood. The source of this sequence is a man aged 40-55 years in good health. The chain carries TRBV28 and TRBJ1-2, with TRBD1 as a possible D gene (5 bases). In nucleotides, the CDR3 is TGTGCCAGCAGTCCAGGGACTAACTATGGCTACACCTTC. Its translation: CASSPGTNYGYTF.